These T cell receptor beta chains were read from a single sample in a study of blood T cell repertoires in COVID-19. TCRdb's table, derived via immunoSEQ multiplex PCR, lists solely in-frame clones and lacks some. The repertoire includes under 55,000 clones, about 88% of them detected once, and more than 3% sits in the top ten. The sequenced material came from peripheral blood. All receptors derive from a human donor in a cohort sampled during active COVID-19. The CDR3 runs from the conserved cysteine through the conserved F or W. D genes are given only for firm matches. For some rows the clone size is stated as once, few or many, or as a class when expanded; others skip it.

>TRBJ1-2|TRBD1|NA|TRBV6-5
CATRRGQGGYGYTF
TGTGCCACCCGGAGGGGGCAGGGCGGCTATGGCTACACCTTC
>TRBJ2-2|TRBD1|few|TRBV7-6
CASSYKDRATTGELFF
TGTGCCAGCAGCTATAAGGACAGGGCTACCACCGGGGAGCTGTTTTTT
>TRBJ1-1|NA|NA|TRBV7-9
CASSPGGLGTEAFF
TGTGCCAGCAGCCCCGGGGGGCTGGGGACTGAAGCTTTCTTT
>TRBJ2-3|NA|NA|TRBV7-2
CASSLALMLSTDTQYF
TGTGCCAGCAGCTTAGCGCTAATGCTAAGCACAGATACGCAGTATTTT
>TRBJ1-3|NA|NA|TRBV24-1
CATRGPHRDSGNTIYF
TGTGCCACCAGAGGGCCACACAGGGATTCGGGAAACACCATATATTTT
>TRBJ1-1|TRBD1|NA|TRBV6-5
CASSWDRGPTEAFF
TGTGCCAGCAGTTGGGACAGGGGGCCAACTGAAGCTTTCTTT
>TRBJ2-7|TRBD2|NA|TRBV5-4
CASSRGLAGDSYEQYF
TGTGCCAGCAGCCGAGGACTAGCGGGAGACTCCTACGAGCAGTACTTC
>TRBJ1-5|TRBD1|NA|TRBV6-5
CASKTGGGGNQPQHF
TGTGCCAGCAAGACAGGGGGCGGGGGCAATCAGCCCCAGCATTTT
>TRBJ1-1|NA|NA|TRBV5-1
CASTAGQQNTEAFF
TGCGCCAGCACTGCTGGGCAGCAGAACACTGAAGCTTTCTTT
>TRBJ1-4|NA|NA|TRBV7-2
CASSPARTANEKLFF
TGTGCCAGCAGCCCTGCGAGGACAGCGAATGAAAAACTGTTTTTT
>TRBJ2-5|TRBD1|NA|TRBV7-9
CASSWDRGRRETQYF
TGTGCCAGCAGCTGGGACAGGGGACGGCGAGAGACCCAGTACTTC
>TRBJ2-4|NA|NA|TRBV28
CASSLYVTGIQYF
TGTGCCAGCAGTTTATACGTGACGGGCATTCAGTACTTC
>TRBJ1-1|NA|NA|TRBV12-3/TRBV12-4
CASSFFQNTEAFF
TGTGCCAGCAGTTTTTTCCAGAACACTGAAGCTTTCTTT
>TRBJ1-5|NA|NA|TRBV6-5
CASKTGGFENQPQHF
TGTGCCAGCAAGACAGGTGGGTTTGAGAATCAGCCCCAGCATTTT
>TRBJ1-2|TRBD1|NA|TRBV14
CASSRRQGEDYGYTF
TGTGCCAGCAGCCGAAGACAGGGCGAAGACTATGGCTACACCTTC
>TRBJ2-7|NA|NA|TRBV24-1
CATSDPGQPYEQYF
TGTGCCACCAGTGATCCCGGACAGCCCTACGAGCAGTACTTC